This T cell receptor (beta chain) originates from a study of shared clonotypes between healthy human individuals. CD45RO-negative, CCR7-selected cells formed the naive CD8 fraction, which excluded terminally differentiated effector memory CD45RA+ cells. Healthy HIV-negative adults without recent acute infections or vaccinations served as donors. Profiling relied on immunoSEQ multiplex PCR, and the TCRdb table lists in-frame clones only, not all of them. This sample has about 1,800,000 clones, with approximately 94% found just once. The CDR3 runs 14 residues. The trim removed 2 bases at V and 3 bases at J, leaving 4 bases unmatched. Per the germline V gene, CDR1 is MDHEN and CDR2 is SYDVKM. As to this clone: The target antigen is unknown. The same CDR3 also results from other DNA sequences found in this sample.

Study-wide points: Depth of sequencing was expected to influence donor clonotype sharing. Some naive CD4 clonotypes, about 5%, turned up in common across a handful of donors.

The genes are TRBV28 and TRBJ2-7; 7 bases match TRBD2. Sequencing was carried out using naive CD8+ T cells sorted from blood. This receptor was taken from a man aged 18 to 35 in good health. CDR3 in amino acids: CASSLAGEGYEQYF. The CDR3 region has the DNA TGTGCCAGCAGTTTAGCGGGAGAGGGCTACGAGCAGTACTTC. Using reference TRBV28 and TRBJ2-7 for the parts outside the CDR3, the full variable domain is DVKVTQSSRYLVKRTGEKVFLECVQDMDHENMFWYRQDPGLGLRLIYFSYDVKMKEKGDIPEGYSVSREKKERFSLILESASTNQTSMYLCASSLAGEGYEQYFGPGTRLTVT.